This T cell receptor beta chain comes out of a study of control samples from healthy donors and cancer patients. V lost 8 bases, J lost 5 bases, and 21 bases lay in between. CDR1 and CDR2 from the germline V gene are MNHNY and SVGAGI (reference sequence). The CDR3 sequence is 16 residues long. Sequencing used immunoSEQ multiplex PCR; TCRdb keeps in-frame clones, though not all of them. The sample yields 350,000 to 450,000 clones, roughly 90% seen once. This chain connects TRBV6-6 to TRBJ2-2; a weak D match, TRBD1 (6 bases). The sequencing input was PBMCs. The clonotype comes from a man in his forties with head and neck cancer. CDR3 DNA: TGTGCCAGCGTGGGGGCACAGCTCGGGATAACCGGGGAGCTGTTTTTT. Translation gives CASVGAQLGITGELFF.